This is a list of T cell receptor beta chains from one sample in a study of blood T cell repertoires in COVID-19. Generated by immunoSEQ multiplex PCR, the TCRdb table keeps only in-frame clones and is missing some. The data show approximately 220,000 clones, with roughly four fifths seen just once and roughly 1.3% held by the top ten. The sequenced sample consisted of PBMCs or T cells enriched from blood (not recorded which). The receptors originated from a woman between 35 and 50 years old with acute COVID-19. Each CDR3 is given with its conserved first and last residue. A D gene is named only where the DNA matches it firmly. Size is stated for part of the rows, as once, few or many counts, or as a class when the clone is expanded.

J gene: TRBJ2-2
D gene: NA
V gene: TRBV28
clone size: NA
CDR3 protein: CASSSSSPGELFF
CDR3 DNA: TGTGCCAGCAGTTCTAGCTCCCCCGGGGAGCTGTTTTTT

J gene: TRBJ2-1
D gene: NA
V gene: TRBV7-8
clone size: NA
CDR3 protein: CASSFQGFSSYNEQFF
CDR3 DNA: TGTGCCAGCAGCTTCCAGGGGTTCAGCTCCTACAATGAGCAGTTCTTC

J gene: TRBJ1-4
D gene: NA
V gene: TRBV18
clone size: NA
CDR3 protein: CASSSSSGEKLFF
CDR3 DNA: TGTGCCAGCTCGTCCTCCTCGGGTGAAAAACTGTTTTTT

J gene: TRBJ2-1
D gene: TRBD2
V gene: TRBV19
clone size: NA
CDR3 protein: CASSMRGLVGNNEQFF
CDR3 DNA: TGTGCCAGTAGTATGCGAGGACTAGTGGGAAACAATGAGCAGTTCTTC

J gene: TRBJ1-1
D gene: TRBD1
V gene: TRBV27
clone size: NA
CDR3 protein: CASSPIQGASTEAFF
CDR3 DNA: TGTGCCAGCAGTCCGATACAGGGGGCAAGCACTGAAGCTTTCTTT

J gene: TRBJ2-5
D gene: NA
V gene: TRBV7-8
clone size: once
CDR3 protein: CASSPFEGALGTQYF
CDR3 DNA: TGTGCCAGCAGCCCTTTCGAGGGAGCCTTGGGGACCCAGTACTTC

J gene: TRBJ2-1
D gene: TRBD2
V gene: TRBV18
clone size: NA
CDR3 protein: CASSQRGASYNEQFF
CDR3 DNA: TGTGCCAGCTCCCAGCGGGGGGCCTCCTACAATGAGCAGTTCTTC

J gene: TRBJ1-3
D gene: TRBD1
V gene: TRBV18
clone size: NA
CDR3 protein: CASSTGTGSSGNTIYF
CDR3 DNA: TGTGCCAGCTCAACCGGGACAGGGAGCTCTGGAAACACCATATATTTT

J gene: TRBJ1-2
D gene: NA
V gene: TRBV7-9
clone size: NA
CDR3 protein: CASSLGSFGGYTF
CDR3 DNA: TGTGCCAGCAGCCTCGGGAGTTTTGGCGGCTACACCTTC

J gene: TRBJ1-2
D gene: NA
V gene: TRBV30
clone size: NA
CDR3 protein: CAWSVQANYGYTF
CDR3 DNA: TGTGCCTGGAGTGTACAGGCAAACTATGGCTACACCTTC

J gene: TRBJ1-4
D gene: NA
V gene: TRBV28
clone size: NA
CDR3 protein: CASSPSRGGNEKLFF
CDR3 DNA: TGTGCCAGCAGCCCCTCCAGGGGTGGGAATGAAAAACTGTTTTTT

J gene: TRBJ1-2
D gene: NA
V gene: TRBV3-1/TRBV3-2
clone size: NA
CDR3 protein: CASSLVGVGYTF
CDR3 DNA: TGTGCCAGCAGCCTAGTAGGGGTTGGCTACACCTTC

J gene: TRBJ1-2
D gene: NA
V gene: TRBV12-3/TRBV12-4
clone size: once
CDR3 protein: CASSGGIYGYTF
CDR3 DNA: TGTGCCAGCAGTGGGGGGATCTATGGCTACACCTTC

J gene: TRBJ1-4
D gene: TRBD1
V gene: TRBV28
clone size: NA
CDR3 protein: CASSSLDREVLDEKLFF
CDR3 DNA: TGTGCCAGCAGTTCTCTGGACAGGGAAGTTTTAGATGAAAAACTGTTTTTT

J gene: TRBJ2-1
D gene: NA
V gene: TRBV7-2
clone size: NA
CDR3 protein: CASSLNSAYNEQFF
CDR3 DNA: TGTGCCAGCAGCTTGAACTCAGCGTACAATGAGCAGTTCTTC

J gene: TRBJ2-7
D gene: NA
V gene: TRBV27
clone size: NA
CDR3 protein: CASSLSGSGTYEQYF
CDR3 DNA: TGTGCCAGCAGTTTATCGGGTTCAGGGACCTACGAGCAGTACTTC

J gene: TRBJ2-3
D gene: TRBD2
V gene: TRBV11-3
clone size: NA
CDR3 protein: CASSPGLAGGLNTDTQYF
CDR3 DNA: TGTGCCAGCAGCCCTGGACTAGCGGGGGGGTTAAACACAGATACGCAGTATTTT

J gene: TRBJ1-1
D gene: TRBD1
V gene: TRBV18
clone size: NA
CDR3 protein: CASSPMGQGADEAFF
CDR3 DNA: TGTGCCAGCTCACCAATGGGACAGGGGGCAGATGAAGCTTTCTTT

J gene: TRBJ1-3
D gene: TRBD1
V gene: TRBV19
clone size: NA
CDR3 protein: CASSKPGQGNTIYF
CDR3 DNA: TGTGCCAGTAGTAAACCGGGACAGGGAAACACCATATATTTT

J gene: TRBJ2-3
D gene: NA
V gene: TRBV7-8
clone size: NA
CDR3 protein: CASSPLEGASTDTQYF
CDR3 DNA: TGTGCCAGCAGCCCCCTAGAGGGTGCTAGCACAGATACGCAGTATTTT

J gene: TRBJ2-2
D gene: TRBD2
V gene: TRBV6-1
clone size: NA
CDR3 protein: CASSERDGRRNGELFF
CDR3 DNA: TGTGCCAGCAGTGAAAGGGACGGGAGGAGGAACGGGGAGCTGTTTTTT

J gene: TRBJ1-6
D gene: NA
V gene: TRBV5-4
clone size: once
CDR3 protein: CASSLGQPNQFNSPLHF
CDR3 DNA: TGTGCCAGCAGCTTGGGACAGCCAAACCAATTTAATTCACCCCTCCACTTT

J gene: TRBJ1-1
D gene: NA
V gene: TRBV20-1
clone size: NA
CDR3 protein: CSASTGSWNEAFF
CDR3 DNA: TGCAGTGCTAGTACAGGGAGTTGGAATGAAGCTTTCTTT

J gene: TRBJ1-2
D gene: NA
V gene: TRBV14
clone size: NA
CDR3 protein: CASSQGRGSAYGYTF
CDR3 DNA: TGTGCCAGCAGCCAAGGGAGAGGCAGCGCTTATGGCTACACCTTC

J gene: TRBJ1-1
D gene: TRBD1
V gene: TRBV28
clone size: NA
CDR3 protein: CASGQGATEAFF
CDR3 DNA: TGTGCCAGCGGACAGGGGGCCACTGAAGCTTTCTTT

J gene: TRBJ1-1
D gene: TRBD1
V gene: TRBV19
clone size: NA
CDR3 protein: CASSIGDRGPNTEAFF
CDR3 DNA: TGTGCCAGTAGTATTGGGGACAGGGGGCCGAACACTGAAGCTTTCTTT

J gene: TRBJ2-2
D gene: TRBD2
V gene: TRBV19
clone size: NA
CDR3 protein: CASRLTSGGSGELFF
CDR3 DNA: TGTGCCAGTAGACTGACTAGCGGGGGTTCTGGGGAGCTGTTTTTT

J gene: TRBJ1-3
D gene: TRBD1
V gene: TRBV5-5
clone size: NA
CDR3 protein: CASSFVGGGGAKSGNTIYF
CDR3 DNA: TGTGCCAGCAGCTTTGTTGGAGGAGGGGGCGCTAAATCCGGAAACACCATATATTTT

J gene: TRBJ2-2
D gene: NA
V gene: TRBV18
clone size: NA
CDR3 protein: CASSRRGSGELFF
CDR3 DNA: TGTGCCAGCTCACGCAGGGGTTCCGGGGAGCTGTTTTTT

J gene: TRBJ2-1
D gene: TRBD1
V gene: TRBV29-1
clone size: few
CDR3 protein: CSVEVGTGEKVADEQFF
CDR3 DNA: TGCAGCGTTGAAGTTGGGACAGGGGAGAAAGTTGCGGATGAGCAGTTCTTC

J gene: TRBJ1-2
D gene: NA
V gene: TRBV6-2/TRBV6-3
clone size: NA
CDR3 protein: CASSMTSSTGYGYTF
CDR3 DNA: TGTGCCAGCAGTATGACCTCCTCTACGGGTTATGGCTACACCTTC

J gene: TRBJ1-6
D gene: NA
V gene: TRBV11-2
clone size: NA
CDR3 protein: CASSLLGSGNSPLHF
CDR3 DNA: TGTGCCAGCAGCTTATTGGGGAGTGGGAATTCACCCCTCCACTTT

J gene: TRBJ1-1
D gene: NA
V gene: TRBV3-1/TRBV3-2
clone size: NA
CDR3 protein: CASSQVTGLNTEAFF
CDR3 DNA: TGTGCCAGCAGCCAAGTTACAGGCCTGAACACTGAAGCTTTCTTT

J gene: TRBJ2-2
D gene: TRBD1
V gene: TRBV5-1
clone size: NA
CDR3 protein: CASSAGQGNTGELFF
CDR3 DNA: TGCGCCAGCAGCGCGGGACAGGGGAACACCGGGGAGCTGTTTTTT

J gene: TRBJ1-4
D gene: NA
V gene: TRBV12-3/TRBV12-4
clone size: NA
CDR3 protein: CASSRDIREKLFF
CDR3 DNA: TGTGCCAGCAGTCGGGACATTCGTGAAAAACTGTTTTTT

J gene: TRBJ1-2
D gene: TRBD1
V gene: TRBV2
clone size: NA
CDR3 protein: CASRHGTDNYGYTF
CDR3 DNA: TGTGCCAGCAGGCACGGGACAGATAACTATGGCTACACCTTC

J gene: TRBJ2-6
D gene: NA
V gene: TRBV7-3
clone size: NA
CDR3 protein: CASSLVGSRAAGANVLTF
CDR3 DNA: TGTGCCAGCAGCTTAGTGGGTTCGAGGGCAGCTGGGGCCAACGTCCTGACTTTC

J gene: TRBJ2-5
D gene: NA
V gene: TRBV14
clone size: NA
CDR3 protein: CASSQVLETQYF
CDR3 DNA: TGTGCCAGCAGCCAAGTATTGGAGACCCAGTACTTC

J gene: TRBJ2-7
D gene: TRBD2
V gene: TRBV30
clone size: NA
CDR3 protein: CAWAGLEPYEQYF
CDR3 DNA: TGTGCCTGGGCGGGACTAGAGCCCTACGAGCAGTACTTC

J gene: TRBJ1-1
D gene: TRBD1
V gene: TRBV2
clone size: NA
CDR3 protein: CARDRGKGTEAFF
CDR3 DNA: TGTGCCAGGGACAGGGGGAAAGGGACTGAAGCTTTCTTT

J gene: TRBJ1-4
D gene: NA
V gene: TRBV6-5
clone size: NA
CDR3 protein: CASRSTPVGKLFF
CDR3 DNA: TGTGCCAGCCGTAGCACTCCGGTTGGAAAACTGTTTTTT

J gene: TRBJ2-5
D gene: NA
V gene: TRBV7-9
clone size: NA
CDR3 protein: CASSLSGGETQYF
CDR3 DNA: TGTGCCAGCAGCTTATCCGGGGGAGAGACCCAGTACTTC

J gene: TRBJ2-1
D gene: TRBD2
V gene: TRBV9
clone size: NA
CDR3 protein: CASSVGLAGSEQFF
CDR3 DNA: TGTGCCAGCAGCGTAGGGCTAGCGGGGAGTGAGCAGTTCTTC

J gene: TRBJ1-2
D gene: NA
V gene: TRBV6-6
clone size: NA
CDR3 protein: CATQGHYTF
CDR3 DNA: TGTGCCACGCAGGGCCACTACACCTTC

J gene: TRBJ1-2
D gene: NA
V gene: TRBV2
clone size: NA
CDR3 protein: CASSERGYGYTF
CDR3 DNA: TGTGCCAGCAGTGAAAGGGGTTATGGCTACACCTTC

J gene: TRBJ2-3
D gene: NA
V gene: TRBV30
clone size: NA
CDR3 protein: CAWSRAGRRADTQYF
CDR3 DNA: TGTGCCTGGAGCCGGGCGGGGAGAAGGGCAGATACGCAGTATTTT

J gene: TRBJ2-2
D gene: NA
V gene: TRBV27
clone size: few
CDR3 protein: CASRERSTTGELFF
CDR3 DNA: TGTGCCAGCAGGGAGAGGTCGACCACCGGGGAGCTGTTTTTT

J gene: TRBJ1-2
D gene: NA
V gene: TRBV18
clone size: NA
CDR3 protein: CASSPGWGTTYGYTF
CDR3 DNA: TGTGCCAGCTCACCAGGGTGGGGCACAACCTATGGCTACACCTTC

J gene: TRBJ1-1
D gene: NA
V gene: TRBV12-3/TRBV12-4
clone size: NA
CDR3 protein: CASSFRGRPEAFF
CDR3 DNA: TGTGCCAGCAGTTTTCGGGGTCGTCCTGAAGCTTTCTTT

J gene: TRBJ2-2
D gene: TRBD1
V gene: TRBV19
clone size: NA
CDR3 protein: CASSIGQGDTGELFF
CDR3 DNA: TGTGCCAGTAGTATAGGACAGGGGGACACCGGGGAGCTGTTTTTT

J gene: TRBJ2-7
D gene: TRBD1
V gene: TRBV10-1
clone size: once
CDR3 protein: CAAGPRVDRGDVPYEQYF
CDR3 DNA: TGCGCCGCCGGCCCTCGGGTGGACAGGGGGGATGTACCCTACGAGCAGTACTTC

J gene: TRBJ1-1
D gene: NA
V gene: TRBV2
clone size: NA
CDR3 protein: CASTKGENTEAFF
CDR3 DNA: TGTGCCAGCACCAAGGGGGAGAACACTGAAGCTTTCTTT

J gene: TRBJ1-3
D gene: NA
V gene: TRBV19
clone size: NA
CDR3 protein: CASSIPGSSSGNTIYF
CDR3 DNA: TGTGCCAGTAGTATACCGGGATCTAGCTCTGGAAACACCATATATTTT

J gene: TRBJ1-1
D gene: TRBD1
V gene: TRBV30
clone size: NA
CDR3 protein: CARGTQGFTEAFF
CDR3 DNA: TGTGCCCGAGGAACACAGGGGTTCACTGAAGCTTTCTTT